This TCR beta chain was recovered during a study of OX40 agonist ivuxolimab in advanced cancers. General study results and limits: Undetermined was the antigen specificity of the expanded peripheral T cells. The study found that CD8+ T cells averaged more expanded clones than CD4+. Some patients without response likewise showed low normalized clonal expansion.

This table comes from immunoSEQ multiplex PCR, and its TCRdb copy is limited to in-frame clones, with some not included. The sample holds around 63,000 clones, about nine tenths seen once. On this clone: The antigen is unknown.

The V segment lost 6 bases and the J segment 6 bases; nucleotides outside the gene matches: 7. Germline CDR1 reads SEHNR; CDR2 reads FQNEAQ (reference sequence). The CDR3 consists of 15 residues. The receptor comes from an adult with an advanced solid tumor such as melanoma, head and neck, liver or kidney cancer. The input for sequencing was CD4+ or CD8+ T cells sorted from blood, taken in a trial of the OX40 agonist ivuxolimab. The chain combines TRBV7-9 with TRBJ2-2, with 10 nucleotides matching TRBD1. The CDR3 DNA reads TGTGCCAGCAGAACGGGACAGGGGAATTCCGGGGAGCTGTTTTTT. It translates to CASRTGQGNSGELFF.